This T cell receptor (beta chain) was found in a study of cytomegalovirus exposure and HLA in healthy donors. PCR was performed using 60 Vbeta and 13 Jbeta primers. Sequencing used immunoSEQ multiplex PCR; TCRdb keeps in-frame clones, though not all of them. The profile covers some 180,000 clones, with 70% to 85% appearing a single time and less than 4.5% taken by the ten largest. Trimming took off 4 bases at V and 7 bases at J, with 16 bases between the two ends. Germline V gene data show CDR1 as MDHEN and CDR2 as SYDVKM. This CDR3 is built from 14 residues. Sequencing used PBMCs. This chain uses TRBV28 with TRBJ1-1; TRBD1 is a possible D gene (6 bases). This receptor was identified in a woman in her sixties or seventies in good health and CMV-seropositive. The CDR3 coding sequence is TGTGCCAGCAGTTCCCCAGGGGCTCAAATTGAAGCTTTCTTT. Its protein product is CASSSPGAQIEAFF.